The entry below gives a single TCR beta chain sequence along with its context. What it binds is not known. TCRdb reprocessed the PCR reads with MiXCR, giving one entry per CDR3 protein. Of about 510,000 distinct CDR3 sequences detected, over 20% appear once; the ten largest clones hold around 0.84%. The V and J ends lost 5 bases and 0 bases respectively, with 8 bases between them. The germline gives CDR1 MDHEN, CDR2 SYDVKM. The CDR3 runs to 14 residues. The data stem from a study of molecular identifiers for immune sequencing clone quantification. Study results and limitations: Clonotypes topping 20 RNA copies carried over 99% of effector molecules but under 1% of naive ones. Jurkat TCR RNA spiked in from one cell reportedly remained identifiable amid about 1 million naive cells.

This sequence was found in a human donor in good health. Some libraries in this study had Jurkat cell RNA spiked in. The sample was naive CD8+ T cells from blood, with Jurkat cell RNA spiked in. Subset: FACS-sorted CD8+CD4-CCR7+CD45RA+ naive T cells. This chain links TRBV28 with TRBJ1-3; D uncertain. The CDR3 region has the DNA TGTGCCAGCAGTCTTACCTTCTCTGGAAACACCATATATTTT. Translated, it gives CASSLTFSGNTIYF.